This T cell receptor (beta chain) was obtained from a study of cytomegalovirus exposure and HLA in healthy donors. Across the whole study: Across roughly 400 genotyped donors, around 80% landed in the Caucasian-associated ancestry cluster. Whole-study findings and limits: A prior analysis recorded that most TCR beta V segments were productive about 87% or about 30% of the time. The investigators catalogued 164 TCR beta chains as cytomegalovirus-associated.

Researchers ran the PCR with 60 Vbeta and 13 Jbeta primers. Clones were sequenced by immunoSEQ multiplex PCR, and TCRdb holds only the in-frame ones, with some missing. The sample contains about 240,000 clones, about 80% of which appear only once. The germline CDR1 and CDR2 sequences are SGHDT and YYEEEE. The CDR3 has 14 residues. To note about this clone: The target antigen is unknown.

This chain links TRBV5-6 with TRBJ2-5, with 8 bases identical to TRBD1. The DNA end is a closer match to TRBJ2-7, so the J assignment may be wrong. The sample was PBMCs. The clonotype originates from a woman in her forties in good health and CMV-seropositive. CDR3 sequence (DNA): TGTGCCAGCAGCCTGGACAGGGTTTACCACGAGCAGTACTTC. It is translated as CASSLDRVYHEQYF.